Sequencing of this TCR beta chain was carried out in a study of T cells after yellow fever vaccination. In this sample, this clonotype turned up many times. Via MiXCR, TCRdb re-called the 5' RACE reads, giving one row per CDR3 protein. In the table there are about 130,000 distinct CDR3 sequences, 6.6% of which are singletons. The CDR3 has 14 amino acids. The germline gives CDR1 DFQATT, CDR2 SNEGSKA (reference sequence). Trimming cost V 4 bases and J 2 bases; bases outside gene matches: 2. Sequencing was performed on CD4+ T cells sorted from PBMCs, taken 10 days after the yellow fever booster vaccination. V and J are TRBV20-1 and TRBJ2-3, with TRBD2 matching over 11 bases. This receptor was taken from a man aged 25-45 years who received the YFV17D yellow fever vaccine. The CDR3, as DNA: TGCAGTGCTAAACTAGCGGGGGCCACAGATACGCAGTATTTT. The encoded protein is CSAKLAGATDTQYF.